A single sample gave rise to the 32 T cell receptor beta chains below, sequenced in a study of Graves' ophthalmopathy and Graves' hyperthyroidism. TCR beta CDR3 amplification used RNA transcripts. HTBI primers were employed in first-round RT-PCR, then a second-round multiplex PCR followed. A single record per CDR3 protein comes from TCRdb applying MiXCR to the multiplex PCR reads. The sample has 200,000 to 250,000 distinct CDR3 sequences, around a fifth seen once. The sequenced sample was peripheral blood. These receptors were obtained from a woman in her fifties or sixties with Graves' ophthalmopathy.

This clonotype was recorded many times. The J gene is TRBJ2-4, the V gene TRBV20-1; D is possibly TRBD2 (6 bases). Deletions cut 2 bases from V and 7 bases from J, with 18 bases between. The germline CDR1 and CDR2 sequences are DFQATT and SNEGSKA (reference sequence). The CDR3 runs 15 residues. The CDR3 DNA reads TGCAGTGCTAGACCTCAAGGGGCGGGGTACAACATTCAGTACTTC. The encoded protein is CSARPQGAGYNIQYF.

In its sample, this clonotype was seen many times. This sequence joins TRBV19 and TRBJ1-5; TRBD1 might be the D (6 bases). The CDR3 totals 14 residues. Germline assignment: CDR1 LNHDA and CDR2 SQIVND (reference sequence). The germline V and J ends were trimmed by 3 bases and 3 bases, with 9 bases remaining between them. CDR3 amino acids: CASSMTGVNQPQHF. CDR3 in DNA: TGTGCCAGTAGTATGACAGGAGTCAATCAGCCCCAGCATTTT.

This sequence joins TRBV7-9 and TRBJ1-1; D remains ambiguous. V was clipped by 4 bases and J by 2 bases, with 8 bases between them. The CDR3 runs to 13 residues. Germline V gene data show CDR1 as SEHNR and CDR2 as FQNEAQ (reference sequence). The CDR3 protein is CASSSSPNTEAFF. CDR3 DNA: TGTGCCAGCAGCTCGTCGCCTAACACTGAAGCTTTCTTT.

The gene calls are TRBV19 and TRBJ2-5, with 14 bases lining up with TRBD2. Looked up from germline, CDR1 is LNHDA and CDR2 is SQIVND (reference sequence). This CDR3 spans 17 amino acids. Losses at the gene ends were 4 bases for V and 5 bases for J; bases not matched to a gene: 9. CDR3 in DNA: TGTGCCAGTAGTAGTCCTTCGGGACTAGCGGGAGTTGAGACCCAGTACTTC. It yields the protein CASSSPSGLAGVETQYF.

This clonotype came up many times. The chain is built from TRBV7-9 and TRBJ1-6, with a tentative D call TRBD1 (5 bases). V shed 5 bases and J shed 6 bases, with 14 bases lying between them. The germline gives CDR1 SEHNR, CDR2 FQNEAQ (reference sequence). The CDR3 covers 15 residues. As DNA, the CDR3 is TGTGCCAGCAGCGTAGTCGGTAGGGGTAATTCACCCCTCCACTTT. This encodes CASSVVGRGNSPLHF.

This clonotype was detected ten times or more. The CDR3 sequence: CAIRLAGDTYEQYF. DNA for the CDR3: TGTGCCATCAGACTAGCGGGAGACACCTACGAGCAGTACTTC. The chain links TRBV10-3 to TRBJ2-7, with 11 bases that match TRBD2. With V trimmed by 6 bases and J by 2 bases, 3 bases remained unmatched. The CDR3 is 14 residues long. Germline CDR1 is ENHRY and CDR2 is SYGVKD.

The sample holds many counts of this clonotype. The chain joins TRBV20-1 to TRBJ1-2; D gene ambiguous. V was trimmed by 4 bases and J by 2 bases, leaving 8 bases between them. This CDR3 spans 12 amino acids. CDR1 is DFQATT and CDR2 is SNEGSKA in the germline V gene (reference sequence). CDR3 in DNA: TGCAGTGCTAACAGAGGGAACTATGGCTACACCTTC. It codes for CSANRGNYGYTF.

This clonotype was detected only a few times. The CDR3 is CASEGGEETQYF. For the CDR3, the DNA is TGTGCCAGTGAAGGGGGCGAGGAGACCCAGTACTTC. The chain recombines TRBV3-1 with TRBJ2-5; 7 bases match TRBD1. CDR1 is LGHDT and CDR2 is YNNKEL in the germline V gene (reference sequence). J gave up 5 bases and V 9 bases, and 6 bases lay outside the gene matches. The length of the CDR3 is 12 residues.

This clonotype was observed at least ten times. The J gene is TRBJ1-5, the V gene TRBV6-1; no firm D call. Looked up from germline, CDR1 is MNHNS and CDR2 is SASEGT. The CDR3 is 14 amino acids. V lost 0 bases to trimming and J lost 0 bases, with 3 bases between them. CDR3: CASSEAFSNQPQHF. CDR3 bases: TGTGCCAGCAGTGAAGCGTTTAGCAATCAGCCCCAGCATTTT.

For this clonotype: A clone one base away is much larger, so this may be a read error. The chain couples TRBV7-2 to TRBJ2-5, with a possible D match to TRBD2 (5 bases). Germline assignment: CDR1 SGHTA and CDR2 FQGNSA. The CDR3 extends over 15 amino acids. The CDR3 nucleotides read TGTGCCAGCAGCTCAGATCCGGGGTACCAAGAGACCCAGTCCTTC. Its protein is CASSSDPGYQETQSF.

This clonotype was counted once. At one boundary the junction diverges from the germline segment, which might be a read error. This chain links TRBV7-3 with TRBJ2-5; 10 bases line up with TRBD2. The CDR3 consists of 13 residues. CDR1 is SGHTA, CDR2 FQGTGA, per germline. As DNA, the CDR3 is TGTGCCAGGGGGCTAGCGGGAGAAGAGACTCAGTACTTC. Translation gives CARGLAGEETQYF.

The rearrangement links TRBV9 to TRBJ1-2, with 8 nucleotides matching TRBD1. The germline gives CDR1 SGDLS, CDR2 YYNGEE. This CDR3 region has 14 residues. V was pared by 4 bases and J by 11 bases, with 13 bases of the junction left unmatched. CDR3 DNA: TGTGCCAGCAGCCCCGAACCCGGGACAGGAGGGTACACCTTC. Its protein is CASSPEPGTGGYTF.

The chain links TRBV14 to TRBJ1-2; D ambiguous. The ends were cut back, 2 bases at V and 1 base at J, with 5 bases in the middle. The length of the CDR3 is 13 residues. Looked up from germline, CDR1 is SGHDN and CDR2 is FVKESK. In DNA, the CDR3 is TGTGCCAGCAGCCAACAGCTTAACTATGGCTACACCTTC. Its protein product is CASSQQLNYGYTF.

This chain uses TRBV12-3 or TRBV12-4 with TRBJ1-1; 7 nucleotides line up with TRBD1. Losses at the gene ends were 5 bases for V and 3 bases for J; bases not matched to a gene: 15. The CDR3 is 17 residues long. Written as DNA, the CDR3 is TGTGCCAGCAGTAAAACCGGGACAGTTGCGTCCTACACTGAAGCTTTCTTT. As protein: CASSKTGTVASYTEAFF.

This clonotype was seen many times. V and J are TRBV6-1 and TRBJ1-2; D is unresolved. Per germline, CDR1 MNHNS and CDR2 SASEGT. The CDR3 consists of 13 residues. The V end was cut by 6 bases, the J end by 1 base, with 9 bases between. As DNA, the CDR3 is TGTGCCAGCAGAGAGCAGAATAACTATGGCTACACCTTC. Translated: CASREQNNYGYTF.

Many counts were recorded for this clonotype. The CDR3: CASSLQRNTEAFF. CDR3 sequence (DNA): TGTGCCAGCAGCTTACAGAGGAACACTGAAGCTTTCTTT. V is TRBV13 and J is TRBJ1-1; D remains unclear. The CDR3 has 13 residues. Between the trimmed V and J ends, which lost 2 bases and 1 base, there was a span of 5 bases. Germline V gene sequence: CDR1 PRHDT, CDR2 FYEKMQ (reference sequence). The full variable domain, in which reference TRBV13 and TRBJ1-1 provide the parts outside the CDR3, is AAGVIQSPRHLIKEKRETATLKCYPIPRHDTVYWYQQGPGQDPQFLISFYEKMQSDKGSIPDRFSAQQFSDYHSELNMSSLELGDSALYFCASSLQRNTEAFFGQGTRLTVV.

V gene TRBV3-1 combines with J gene TRBJ2-5; D is ambiguous. The CDR3 has 15 residues. V dropped 2 bases and J dropped 2 bases, with 12 bases sitting between them. CDR1 is LGHDT and CDR2 is YNNKEL in the germline V gene (reference sequence). CDR3 bases: TGTGCCAGCAGCCAATATAGGCTGGTACAAGAGACCCAGTACTTC. It translates to CASSQYRLVQETQYF.

This clonotype was observed a few times. V and J are TRBV3-1 and TRBJ2-7, with D perhaps TRBD1 or TRBD2 (5 bases each). The V gene's germline CDR1 is LGHDT and CDR2 YNNKEL (reference sequence). The CDR3 is 14 residues long. The ends were cut back, 4 bases at V and 0 bases at J, with 10 bases in the middle. The CDR3 protein is CASSRGDFSYEQYF. For the CDR3, the DNA is TGTGCCAGCAGCCGAGGGGATTTCTCCTACGAGCAGTACTTC.

This clonotype was observed at least ten times. In nucleotides, the CDR3 is TGCAGCGTTGAACCTAGCACAGATACGCAGTATTTT. Its protein product is CSVEPSTDTQYF. The chain couples TRBV29-1 to TRBJ2-3; unclear D gene. The length of the CDR3 is 12 residues. V shed 2 bases and J shed 0 bases, with 3 bases lying between them. Germline CDR1 SQVTM, CDR2 ANQGSEA.

Ten or more counts support this clonotype. J is TRBJ2-7 and V is TRBV12-3 or TRBV12-4; no reliable D call. The CDR3 is 14 amino acids. V was shortened by 2 bases and J by 0 bases, with 8 bases between the two germline ends. The CDR3 DNA follows: TGTGCCAGCAGTTTAACTACCGGCTCCTACGAGCAGTACTTC. The encoded protein is CASSLTTGSYEQYF.

The chain joins TRBV28 to TRBJ2-7; TRBD1 is a possible D gene (5 bases). The CDR3 runs to 12 residues. Trimming cost V 6 bases and J 3 bases, with 9 bases left between them. CDR1 and CDR2 from the germline V gene are MDHEN and SYDVKM. The CDR3 sequence: CASRLGHYEQYF. CDR3 sequence (DNA): TGTGCCAGCAGACTTGGACACTACGAGCAGTACTTC.

This clonotype was seen repeatedly, ten times or more. The chain combines TRBV6-5 with TRBJ1-2, with 8 bases matching TRBD1. CDR3 length equals 16 residues. V lost 4 bases to trimming and J lost 1 base; unmatched junction nucleotides: 8. The germline V gene encodes CDR1 MNHEY and CDR2 SVGAGI. Here the CDR3 reads CASSSVRGLLNYGYTF. For the CDR3, the DNA is TGTGCCAGCAGTTCCGTCAGGGGGCTACTTAACTATGGCTACACCTTC.

This clonotype was recorded many times. A much larger clonotype is one base distant, so this may be a read error. The V and J genes are TRBV5-1 and TRBJ2-7; the D gene is possibly TRBD2 (6 bases). The CDR3 runs 15 residues. The germline gives CDR1 SGHRS, CDR2 YFSETQ. Trimming cost V 0 bases and J 9 bases, with 19 bases left between them. In nucleotides, the CDR3 is TGCGCCAGCAGCTTGGTGTTAGGGGAGAGGGGAGGGCAGTACTTC. Translation gives CASSLVLGERGGQYF.

This clonotype was detected many times. The chain joins TRBV19 to TRBJ1-1; D gene unclear. This CDR3 comprises 14 residues. Germline V gene lookup returns CDR1 LNHDA and CDR2 SQIVND (reference sequence). Trimming took 3 bases from V and 1 from J, leaving 9 bases between them. CDR3 bases: TGTGCCAGTAGTATGTCAGGAGCGAACACTGAAGCTTTCTTT. It encodes CASSMSGANTEAFF.

This clonotype was observed many times. The chain couples TRBV19 to TRBJ2-2; D is possibly TRBD1 (6 bases). The CDR3 loop spans 14 amino acids. V was shortened by 7 bases and J by 3 bases, with 12 bases between the two germline ends. The germline CDR1 and CDR2 sequences are LNHDA and SQIVND (reference sequence). The DNA for the CDR3 is TGTGCCAGTATACCCACAGGGCACACCGGGGAGCTGTTTTTT. It encodes CASIPTGHTGELFF.

This clonotype came up a few times. A read error may produce the germline difference seen at one junction end. The rearrangement links TRBV20-1 to TRBJ1-2, with D possibly TRBD1 on 5 matching bases. From germline, CDR1 is DFQATT and CDR2 SNEGSKA (reference sequence). The CDR3 is made up of 13 amino acids. The CDR3 bases are TGCAGTGCTCCCCCACAGGTTAACTATGACTACACCTTC. It encodes CSAPPQVNYDYTF.

This clonotype showed up many times. This sequence joins TRBV24-1 and TRBJ2-7; 7 bases agree with TRBD1. Germline CDR1 KGHDR, CDR2 SFDVKD. The CDR3 runs to 14 residues. V dropped 7 bases and J dropped 5; count of bases not matched to a gene: 10. The CDR3 reads CATSPGQAAHEQYF. CDR3 bases: TGTGCCACCAGCCCCGGACAGGCAGCCCACGAGCAGTACTTC.

The CDR3 region has the DNA TGCAGTGCTGTGAGACTTACTACGACCTTC. Translation: CSAVRLTTTF. The V and J genes are TRBV20-1 and TRBJ1-2; D is uncertain. This CDR3 is built from 10 residues. Germline values: CDR1 DFQATT, CDR2 SNEGSKA (reference sequence). V was trimmed by 5 bases and J by 14 bases, leaving 15 bases between them.

At least ten counts were recorded for this clonotype. The CDR3 coding sequence is TGCGCCAGCAGCCAAATAACGGAACCCACCGGGGAGCTGTTTTTT. Protein product: CASSQITEPTGELFF. V and J are TRBV4-1 and TRBJ2-2; D not certain. This CDR3 has 15 amino acids. The germline V and J ends were trimmed by 2 bases and 4 bases, with 11 bases remaining between them. CDR1 is MGHRA and CDR2 is YSYEKL in the germline V gene.

This clonotype has a handful of counts. The chain recombines TRBV19 with TRBJ1-5; no reliable D call. CDR1 is LNHDA, CDR2 SQIVND, per germline (reference sequence). V was trimmed by 3 bases and J by 0 bases, leaving 18 bases between them. The CDR3 loop spans 18 amino acids. The CDR3 loop is CASSMQGHTGYSNQPQHF. The CDR3 region has the DNA TGTGCCAGTAGTATGCAAGGGCACACGGGTTATAGCAATCAGCCCCAGCATTTT. Filled out from reference TRBV19 and TRBJ1-5, the complete variable domain reads DGGITQSPKYLFRKEGQNVTLSCEQNLNHDAMYWYRQDPGQGLRLIYYSQIVNDFQKGDIAEGYSVSREKKESFPLTVTSAQKNPTAFYLCASSMQGHTGYSNQPQHFGDGTRLSIL.

The rearrangement links TRBV4-2 to TRBJ2-7; the match to TRBD2 covers 7 bases. The V segment lost 1 base and the J segment 2 bases; nucleotides outside the gene matches: 2. Germline V CDR1 and CDR2: LGHNA, YNFKEQ. The CDR3 extends over 14 amino acids. In nucleotides, the CDR3 is TGTGCCAGCAGCCAAGGGACTAGTCCCTACGAGCAGTACTTC. Residues: CASSQGTSPYEQYF.

This clonotype was detected a few times. This chain uses TRBV29-1 with TRBJ2-4; D remains ambiguous. From germline, CDR1 is SQVTM and CDR2 ANQGSEA. The CDR3 is made up of 14 amino acids. The V end was cut by 0 bases, the J end by 0 bases, with 6 bases between. The CDR3 sequence is CSVEEGLAKNIQYF. DNA for the CDR3: TGCAGCGTTGAAGAGGGCTTAGCCAAAAACATTCAGTACTTC.